One sample yielded the 27 T cell receptor beta chains listed below, sequenced in a study of blood T cell repertoires in COVID-19. Measured with immunoSEQ multiplex PCR; TCRdb has only the in-frame clones, and not every one. The table records over 150,000 clones, around 94% of them present only once. Sequencing was done on a sample of peripheral blood. These receptors all stem from a man aged 30-40 years with COVID-19, enrolled during active disease.

The V call is TRBV5-4, the J call TRBJ2-1; no firm D call. Trimming removed 5 bases at V and 2 bases at J, with 2 bases between. This CDR3 contains 11 residues. Germline V gives CDR1 SGHNT, CDR2 YYREEE (reference sequence). CDR3 in DNA: TGTGCCAGCAGTACCTACAATGAGCAGTTCTTC. Protein product: CASSTYNEQFF.

V usage is TRBV27 and J usage is TRBJ2-3; D is possibly TRBD1 (5 bases). V was trimmed by 0 bases and J by 6 bases, leaving 7 bases between them. The CDR3 covers 13 residues. The germline V gene encodes CDR1 MNHEY and CDR2 SMNVEV (reference sequence). The CDR3 protein is CASSLSRQDTQYF. CDR3 sequence (DNA): TGTGCCAGCAGTTTATCCCGACAGGATACGCAGTATTTT.

The rearrangement joins TRBV7-3 to TRBJ2-5; TRBD1 might be the D (5 bases). The CDR3 is 13 residues long. Germline CDR1 and CDR2: SGHTA and FQGTGA. The ends were cut back, 1 base at V and 6 bases at J, with 9 bases in the middle. CDR3 protein: CASSLNVGQTQYF. The CDR3 DNA is TGTGCCAGCAGCTTAAACGTGGGGCAGACCCAGTACTTC.

The J gene is TRBJ2-5, the V gene TRBV10-3; tentative D call: TRBD2 (5 bases). Trimming took off 7 bases at V and 0 bases at J, with 9 bases between the two ends. Germline values: CDR1 ENHRY, CDR2 SYGVKD. The length of the CDR3 is 13 residues. The CDR3 sequence is CAITRGYQETQYF. CDR3 in DNA: TGTGCCATCACTCGAGGGTACCAAGAGACCCAGTACTTC.

A few counts support this clone. The genes are TRBV5-1 and TRBJ1-3; no clear D gene. The CDR3 sequence is 16 residues long. Trimming took 0 bases from V and 0 from J, leaving 10 bases between them. Germline lookup yields CDR1 SGHRS and CDR2 YFSETQ. The CDR3 loop is CASSLADTGSGNTIYF. The CDR3 nucleotides are TGCGCCAGCAGCTTGGCCGACACCGGCTCTGGAAACACCATATATTTT.

The CDR3 coding sequence is TGTGCCAGTAGTAGGGGGACAGGCTTCCTCAGGGGTGGCTACACCTTC. The encoded protein is CASSRGTGFLRGGYTF. The chain combines TRBV19 with TRBJ1-2, with 8 bases aligning to TRBD1. Germline CDR1 is LNHDA and CDR2 is SQIVND (reference sequence). This CDR3 comprises 16 residues. J gave up 7 bases and V 4 bases, and 14 bases lay outside the gene matches.

The chain combines TRBV6-5 with TRBJ2-7; TRBD1 might be the D (5 bases). The CDR3 is 14 amino acids. Trimming pared 6 bases from V and 0 bases from J, leaving 12 bases between. Per the germline V gene, CDR1 is MNHEY and CDR2 is SVGAGI. CDR3 in amino acids: CASRPDISSYEQYF. The CDR3 region has the DNA TGTGCCAGCAGGCCGGACATTAGCTCCTACGAGCAGTACTTC.

The chain carries TRBV4-2 and TRBJ2-7; D is unclear. This CDR3 has 14 amino acids. Trimming took off 1 base at V and 0 bases at J, with 7 bases between the two ends. Germline V gives CDR1 LGHNA, CDR2 YNFKEQ. As DNA, the CDR3 is TGTGCCAGCAGCCAAGCACTGCACTCCTACGAGCAGTACTTC. Translated: CASSQALHSYEQYF.

The chain recombines TRBV11-2 with TRBJ1-4, with 7 bases matching TRBD1. The CDR3 has 15 residues. V dropped 4 bases and J dropped 2; count of bases not matched to a gene: 4. Per germline, CDR1 SGHAT and CDR2 FQNNGV. In nucleotides, the CDR3 is TGTGCCAGCAGCTCCAGCAGGGGGACTAATGAAAAACTGTTTTTT. This encodes CASSSSRGTNEKLFF.

The rearrangement joins TRBV19 to TRBJ1-2; D possibly corresponds to TRBD1 (6 bases). Germline V lookup: CDR1 LNHDA, CDR2 SQIVND (reference sequence). CDR3 size: 14 residues. V shed 4 bases and J shed 4 bases, with 13 bases lying between them. Here the CDR3 reads CASSRRTVRYGYTF. The CDR3 DNA reads TGTGCCAGTAGTAGAAGGACAGTCCGCTATGGCTACACCTTC.

This sequence joins TRBV20-1 and TRBJ2-1, with TRBD1 matching 8 bases. The V gene end was trimmed by 3 bases and the J gene end by 7 bases; junction bases not matched to a gene: 11. The germline V gene encodes CDR1 DFQATT and CDR2 SNEGSKA (reference sequence). The CDR3 contains 15 residues. The CDR3 loop reads CSASYGQGARNEQFF. CDR3 coding DNA: TGCAGTGCTAGTTATGGCCAGGGGGCTAGGAATGAGCAGTTCTTC.

The genes are TRBV7-6 and TRBJ2-1; D gene uncertain. V lost 8 bases and J lost 7, with 24 bases in between. This CDR3 has 16 amino acids. Germline V gene data show CDR1 as SGHVS and CDR2 as FNYEAQ. The CDR3 loop is CASANTLGALSNEQFF. In DNA form, the CDR3 reads TGTGCCAGCGCCAACACCCTAGGAGCCCTTAGTAATGAGCAGTTCTTC. Complete variable domain (other parts from reference TRBV7-6 and TRBJ2-1): GAGVSQSPRYKVTKRGQDVALRCDPISGHVSLYWYRQALGQGPEFLTYFNYEAQQDKSGLPNDRFSAERPEGSISTLTIQRTEQRDSAMYRCASANTLGALSNEQFFGPGTRLTVL.

The chain is built from TRBV2 and TRBJ1-2; D is unresolved. This CDR3 has 12 residues. Germline-derived CDR1 and CDR2 are SNHLY and FYNNEI. The germline V and J ends were trimmed by 2 bases and 5 bases, with 6 bases remaining between them. This CDR3 reads CASSESGYGYTF. The CDR3 DNA reads as TGTGCCAGCAGTGAATCGGGATATGGCTACACCTTC.

This chain uses TRBV5-4 with TRBJ2-1; 12 bases are shared with TRBD2. V was clipped by 4 bases and J by 0 bases; unmatched bases: 5. The CDR3 totals 17 residues. Per the germline V gene, CDR1 is SGHNT and CDR2 is YYREEE (reference sequence). CDR3 sequence: CASSIPSGGDSYNEQFF. CDR3 sequence (DNA): TGTGCCAGCAGCATACCTAGCGGGGGGGACTCCTACAATGAGCAGTTCTTC.

The chain combines TRBV3-1 (or the pseudogene TRBV3-2) with TRBJ2-7; 12 nucleotides agree with TRBD1. After removal of 4 bases from V and 3 bases from J, the junction contained 4 bases not matched to a gene. Germline CDR1 is LGHDT and CDR2 is YNNKEL (reference sequence). The CDR3 totals 15 residues. CDR3 in DNA: TGTGCCAGCAGCCCCGGGACAGGGGGCTACTACGAGCAGTACTTC. It is translated as CASSPGTGGYYEQYF.

This chain connects TRBV12-5 to TRBJ2-2; D call uncertain. V was pared by 6 bases and J by 6 bases, with 11 bases between. Germline lookup yields CDR1 LGHNT and CDR2 FRNRAP. The CDR3 is 13 residues long. The CDR3 DNA reads as TGTGCTAGTGGCTTGTTTTCAGCCGGGGAGCTGTTTTTT. Translation: CASGLFSAGELFF. Full variable domain (missing parts from reference TRBV12-5 and TRBJ2-2): DARVTQTPRHKVTEMGQEVTMRCQPILGHNTVFWYRQTMMQGLELLAYFRNRAPLDDSGMPKDRFSAEMPDATLATLKIQPSEPRDSAVYFCASGLFSAGELFFGEGSRLTVL.

V and J are TRBV2 and TRBJ2-3; 11 bases agree with TRBD2. Trimming took 5 bases from V and 0 from J; bases not matched to a gene: 4. The CDR3 extends over 16 amino acids. Looked up from germline, CDR1 is SNHLY and CDR2 is FYNNEI. The CDR3 region is CASSFSGGASTDTQYF. CDR3 DNA: TGTGCCAGCAGTTTTAGCGGGGGGGCCAGCACAGATACGCAGTATTTT.

J is TRBJ2-5 and V is TRBV5-4, with 9 bases that match TRBD2. The CDR3 is 17 residues long. From germline, CDR1 is SGHNT and CDR2 YYREEE (reference sequence). V was clipped by 1 base and J by 2 bases; unmatched bases: 9. For the CDR3, the DNA is TGTGCCAGCAGCTTGTGGGGTAGCGGGGGCTCGCAAGAGACCCAGTACTTC. This codes for CASSLWGSGGSQETQYF.

The rearrangement uses TRBV10-3 and TRBJ2-7; 7 bases line up with TRBD1. Germline assignment: CDR1 ENHRY and CDR2 SYGVKD. The CDR3 sequence is 14 residues long. The ends lost 6 bases at V and 3 bases at J; junction bases unmatched: 8. The chain's CDR3 is CAISGATGSYEQYF. CDR3 in DNA: TGTGCCATCAGCGGTGCGACAGGGAGCTACGAGCAGTACTTC.

As regards this clone: The DNA is omitted, as the CDR3 cannot be located on it reliably, and the CDR3 follows TCRdb's listing. CDR3 protein: CASSPPGTGVGYGTAF. The chain couples TRBV11-2 to TRBJ1-2; the table assigns TRBD1, which was not confirmed against the DNA. The CDR3 spans 16 residues, counting both ends. Germline V gene data show CDR1 as SGHAT and CDR2 as FQNNGV.

CDR3 loop: CASSQTIAGGPETQYF. Written as DNA, the CDR3 is TGTGCCAGCAGCCAAACCATAGCGGGGGGGCCGGAGACCCAGTACTTC. The chain uses TRBV11-2 and TRBJ2-5; 11 nucleotides line up with TRBD2. Germline CDR1 SGHAT, CDR2 FQNNGV. The CDR3 covers 16 residues. The V and J ends lost 5 bases and 5 bases, in that order; junction bases with no gene match: 10.

V gene TRBV18 combines with J gene TRBJ2-7; D gene unclear. There are 11 residues in the CDR3. CDR1 and CDR2 from the germline V gene are KGHSH and LQKENI. Trimming took off 5 bases at V and 1 base at J, with 3 bases between the two ends. CDR3 bases: TGTGCCAGCTCAACTTCCTACGAGCAGTACTTC. Protein sequence: CASSTSYEQYF.

This chain uses TRBV25-1 with TRBJ1-3; D perhaps matches TRBD1 (5 bases). Per germline, CDR1 MGHDK and CDR2 SYGVNS. The CDR3 is 15 amino acids. The ends were cut back, 7 bases at V and 0 bases at J, with 13 bases in the middle. The CDR3, as DNA: TGTGCCAGCACCGAAGGGGCCTACTCTGGAAACACCATATATTTT. Its translation: CASTEGAYSGNTIYF.

The rearrangement uses TRBV5-1 and TRBJ2-5; D is unresolved. Trimming cost V 1 base and J 5 bases, with 9 bases left between them. CDR1 and CDR2 (germline): SGHRS, YFSETQ. The CDR3 sequence is 13 residues long. The CDR3 bases are TGCGCCAGCAGCTTGCCCGGGTTGGAGACCCAGTACTTC. Its translation is CASSLPGLETQYF.

This sequence joins TRBV29-1 and TRBJ1-1; D is unresolved. V lost 6 bases and J lost 11, with 10 bases in between. This CDR3 comprises 9 residues. CDR1 and CDR2 from the germline V gene are SQVTM and ANQGSEA. The CDR3 loop is CSVSAGAFF. The CDR3 DNA sequence: TGCAGCGTCTCAGCCGGGGCTTTCTTT.

The gene calls are TRBV2 and TRBJ1-1, with D perhaps TRBD1 (6 bases). V was pared by 5 bases and J by 7 bases, with 11 bases between. The CDR3 spans 12 residues. Germline CDR1 SNHLY, CDR2 FYNNEI. The DNA of the CDR3 is TGTGCCAGCAGTCCGTGGGACATTGAAGCTTTCTTT. As protein: CASSPWDIEAFF.

The J gene is TRBJ2-2, the V gene TRBV19; 11 bases match TRBD2. Germline lookup yields CDR1 LNHDA and CDR2 SQIVND (reference sequence). V shed 3 bases, J shed 4 bases, and the junction held 1 base outside the gene matches. The CDR3 length is 15 residues. CDR3 loop: CASSISGGATGELFF. The CDR3 DNA sequence: TGTGCCAGTAGTATTAGCGGGGGGGCCACCGGGGAGCTGTTTTTT. Variable domain in full (rest from reference TRBV19 and TRBJ2-2): DGGITQSPKYLFRKEGQNVTLSCEQNLNHDAMYWYRQDPGQGLRLIYYSQIVNDFQKGDIAEGYSVSREKKESFPLTVTSAQKNPTAFYLCASSISGGATGELFFGEGSRLTVL.